A selection of T cell receptor beta chains follows, all from one sample in a study of cytomegalovirus exposure and HLA in healthy donors. The repertoire was sequenced with immunoSEQ multiplex PCR; TCRdb's copy has only in-frame clones and lacks some. Here the sample spans about 200,000 clones, around 88% being singletons. The sequencing sample was made of PBMCs. The receptors come from a woman in her twenties or thirties in good health and CMV-seronegative. The CDR3 runs from the conserved cysteine through the conserved F or W. D genes are given only for firm matches. Size values are once, few and many counts, or a class for expanded clones, and some rows have none.

DNA: TGCGCCAGCAGCTTGGCCGTAGCGGGAGGGTACAATGAGCAGTTCTTC
CDR3: CASSLAVAGGYNEQFF
V: TRBV5-1
J: TRBJ2-1
size: .
D: TRBD2

DNA: TGTGCCAGCAGCCCCACCGGACAGGGATTCTATGGCTACACCTTC
CDR3: CASSPTGQGFYGYTF
V: TRBV28
J: TRBJ1-2
size: .
D: TRBD1

DNA: TGTGCCAGCAGTTTAAAAGCGAAACTACTCAGGGACAGGGGGTTATGGAACACTGAAGCTTTCTTT
CDR3: CASSLKAKLLRDRGLWNTEAFF
V: TRBV28
J: TRBJ1-1
size: .
D: TRBD1

DNA: TGTGCCAGCAGTTGGGGTGGGACAGGGTGGGGGAATGAGCAGTTCTTC
CDR3: CASSWGGTGWGNEQFF
V: TRBV27
J: TRBJ2-1
size: .
D: TRBD1

DNA: TGTGCCAGCAGCTCCTGGACAGGGAAAACCTACGAGCAGTACTTC
CDR3: CASSSWTGKTYEQYF
V: TRBV7-2
J: TRBJ2-7
size: few
D: TRBD1

DNA: TGTGCCAGCAGAGAGGGACAGGGGACAGATACGCAGTATTTT
CDR3: CASREGQGTDTQYF
V: TRBV6-1
J: TRBJ2-3
size: .
D: TRBD1

DNA: TGTGCCAGCAGTTACCGGACAGGGTCTTACGAGCAGTTCTTC
CDR3: CASSYRTGSYEQFF
V: TRBV6-5
J: TRBJ2-1
size: .
D: TRBD1

DNA: TGTGCCAGCAGTCAACTAGCGGGGAGGCCGCTTGAGCAGTTCTTC
CDR3: CASSQLAGRPLEQFF
V: TRBV6-5
J: TRBJ2-1
size: .
D: TRBD2

DNA: TGCGCCAGCAGTGGGAGTATCGAGGGCTCGAACACCGGGGAGCTGTTTTTT
CDR3: CASSGSIEGSNTGELFF
V: TRBV10-1
J: TRBJ2-2
size: once
D: .

DNA: TGTGCCAGCAGCCTTACACTAGCTACCCCTAATGAGCAGTTCTTC
CDR3: CASSLTLATPNEQFF
V: TRBV7-3
J: TRBJ2-1
size: .
D: .

DNA: TGTGCCAGCAGTGAAGTGGACAGGGGAGATCAGCCCCAGCATTTT
CDR3: CASSEVDRGDQPQHF
V: TRBV6-1
J: TRBJ1-5
size: .
D: TRBD1

DNA: TGTGCCAGCAGTCCCCTAGCGGAGGGAGTCTACGAGCAGTACTTC
CDR3: CASSPLAEGVYEQYF
V: TRBV28
J: TRBJ2-7
size: .
D: TRBD2

DNA: TGTGCCACCTCGGAGCTAGAGGGTCTTGCAGATACGCAGTATTTT
CDR3: CATSELEGLADTQYF
V: TRBV7-9
J: TRBJ2-3
size: .
D: .

DNA: TGTGCCAGCAGCCAAGATCACTTCACCGGGGAGCTGTTTTTT
CDR3: CASSQDHFTGELFF
V: TRBV4-2
J: TRBJ2-2
size: .
D: .

DNA: TGTGCCAGCAGTCCGGAGAGGGTATTGGCCAAAAACATTCAGTACTTC
CDR3: CASSPERVLAKNIQYF
V: TRBV27
J: TRBJ2-4
size: .
D: .

DNA: TGTGCCAGCAGGCCGATGGCAGGCGAGCAGTACTTC
CDR3: CASRPMAGEQYF
V: TRBV2
J: TRBJ2-7
size: few
D: .

DNA: TGTGCCAGCACCCCAGGGGCGGTTAGCTCCTACGAGCAGTACTTC
CDR3: CASTPGAVSSYEQYF
V: TRBV6-1
J: TRBJ2-7
size: .
D: .

DNA: TGTGCCAGTAGTCCGACAGGGTCGGGAATAAAGGGAGCTGAAGCTTTCTTT
CDR3: CASSPTGSGIKGAEAFF
V: TRBV19
J: TRBJ1-1
size: .
D: TRBD1

DNA: TGTGCCAGCAGTTTCTATCTAGCTTCTGGGGCCAACGTCCTGACTTTC
CDR3: CASSFYLASGANVLTF
V: TRBV27
J: TRBJ2-6
size: .
D: .

DNA: TGTGCCAGCAGCTTGGGTGGGACTCAAGAGACCCAGTACTTC
CDR3: CASSLGGTQETQYF
V: TRBV5-4
J: TRBJ2-5
size: .
D: .

DNA: TGTGCCAGCAGCCGACAGCGATATGAAAAACTGTTTTTT
CDR3: CASSRQRYEKLFF
V: TRBV28
J: TRBJ1-4
size: .
D: .

DNA: TGCGCCAGCAGCCTTGACAGGGGAGGTGAGACCCAGTACTTC
CDR3: CASSLDRGGETQYF
V: TRBV5-1
J: TRBJ2-5
size: .
D: TRBD1

DNA: TGCGCCAGCAGTGTGACAGGAACCTCTGAAGCTTTCTTT
CDR3: CASSVTGTSEAFF
V: TRBV5-1
J: TRBJ1-1
size: .
D: .

DNA: TGTGCCAGCAGCTCACGGGGGTCGGGAGGGCCCATTGCAGATACGCAGTATTTT
CDR3: CASSSRGSGGPIADTQYF
V: TRBV7-3
J: TRBJ2-3
size: .
D: TRBD2

DNA: TGCGCCAGCAGCCTAACACTGAACACTGAAGCTTTCTTT
CDR3: CASSLTLNTEAFF
V: TRBV4-1
J: TRBJ1-1
size: .
D: .

DNA: TGCAGCGTCGCCACAGGGGATACCTACGAGCAGTACTTC
CDR3: CSVATGDTYEQYF
V: TRBV29-1
J: TRBJ2-7
size: .
D: TRBD1

DNA: TGTGCCAGCAGCCCGGGGGGAATGGCAGAGACCCAGTACTTC
CDR3: CASSPGGMAETQYF
V: TRBV7-8
J: TRBJ2-5
size: .
D: TRBD2

DNA: TGTGCCAGCAGCCCCAGCGGGAGCTCCTACAATGAGCAGTTCTTC
CDR3: CASSPSGSSYNEQFF
V: TRBV7-9
J: TRBJ2-1
size: .
D: TRBD2

DNA: TGTGCCAGCAGCTTTTCAGGGAACTATGGCTACACCTTC
CDR3: CASSFSGNYGYTF
V: TRBV5-4
J: TRBJ1-2
size: few
D: .

DNA: TGTGCCAGCAGCGCCGACAGGGGGCAGGATGAGCAGTTCTTC
CDR3: CASSADRGQDEQFF
V: TRBV2
J: TRBJ2-1
size: .
D: TRBD1

DNA: TGTGCCAGCAGTTACTCGAACCCCCAAGGAGTACTGTTCTTC
CDR3: CASSYSNPQGVLFF
V: TRBV6-5
J: TRBJ2-1
size: .
D: .

DNA: TGTGCCAGCAGTTCCTCACTAGCGGGACGGAACACAGATACGCAGTATTTT
CDR3: CASSSSLAGRNTDTQYF
V: TRBV28
J: TRBJ2-3
size: .
D: TRBD2

DNA: TGTGCCAGTAGTATAGACCGGGATGTCAATCAGCCCCAGCATTTT
CDR3: CASSIDRDVNQPQHF
V: TRBV19
J: TRBJ1-5
size: .
D: .

DNA: TGTGCCAGCAGTTACTTCAGGGGTAAATCCTACAATGAGCAGTTCTTC
CDR3: CASSYFRGKSYNEQFF
V: TRBV27
J: TRBJ2-1
size: .
D: .

DNA: TGCGCCAGCAGCTTGGACGCTAGCGGGAGGGCAGATACGCAGTATTTT
CDR3: CASSLDASGRADTQYF
V: TRBV5-1
J: TRBJ2-3
size: .
D: TRBD2

DNA: TGTGCCAGCAGCGTACAGGGAGAGGCCTATGGCTACACCTTC
CDR3: CASSVQGEAYGYTF
V: TRBV7-9
J: TRBJ1-2
size: .
D: .

DNA: TGTGCCAGCAGCTTAATGACAGGGCGAGGTACCTACGAGCAGTACTTC
CDR3: CASSLMTGRGTYEQYF
V: TRBV7-6
J: TRBJ2-7
size: .
D: TRBD1

DNA: TGTGCCAGCAGCGAGACTAGCGGAGTTAGTATCGGCAATGAGCAGTTCTTC
CDR3: CASSETSGVSIGNEQFF
V: TRBV21-1
J: TRBJ2-1
size: .
D: .

DNA: TGTGCCAGCAGCAGGGACAGCACCCACTACGAGCAGTACTTC
CDR3: CASSRDSTHYEQYF
V: TRBV6-1
J: TRBJ2-7
size: .
D: TRBD1

DNA: TGTGCCAGCAGCGCAGGACAGGGGACGGAGCAGTTCTTC
CDR3: CASSAGQGTEQFF
V: TRBV11-2
J: TRBJ2-1
size: .
D: TRBD1

DNA: TGTGCCAGCAACCAGGGGGCACGGGCTTTCTTT
CDR3: CASNQGARAFF
V: TRBV6-1
J: TRBJ1-1
size: .
D: TRBD1

DNA: TGTGCCAGCAGTCCCCGCGGGGGAGGAGGAACTGAAGCTTTCTTT
CDR3: CASSPRGGGGTEAFF
V: TRBV27
J: TRBJ1-1
size: .
D: .

DNA: TGCGCCAGCAGCTTCAGGGGGCCGAAATCTGGGGCCAACGTCCTGACTTTC
CDR3: CASSFRGPKSGANVLTF
V: TRBV5-1
J: TRBJ2-6
size: .
D: TRBD1

DNA: TGTGCCAGTAGTATCCGCGGGACAGGGGGCGAAAAACTGTTTTTT
CDR3: CASSIRGTGGEKLFF
V: TRBV19
J: TRBJ1-4
size: .
D: TRBD1

DNA: TGTGCCAGCTCACTGAACCAGGGGTCTGGAAACACCATATATTTT
CDR3: CASSLNQGSGNTIYF
V: TRBV18
J: TRBJ1-3
size: .
D: .

DNA: TGTGCCAGCACCGACCGGGGACAGGGCTACAATGAGCAGTTCTTC
CDR3: CASTDRGQGYNEQFF
V: TRBV6-6
J: TRBJ2-1
size: .
D: TRBD1

DNA: TGTGCCAGCAGCCAATTGGGGGGACAGGGCTATGGCTACACCTTC
CDR3: CASSQLGGQGYGYTF
V: TRBV5-4
J: TRBJ1-2
size: .
D: TRBD1

DNA: TGTGCCAGCAGTCCGGACAGGGGGCCGAACGAGCAGTACTTC
CDR3: CASSPDRGPNEQYF
V: TRBV2
J: TRBJ2-7
size: .
D: TRBD1

DNA: TGCGCCAGCAGTGACGGTCGGGGAGAAGAGCAGTACTTC
CDR3: CASSDGRGEEQYF
V: TRBV10-2
J: TRBJ2-7
size: .
D: .

DNA: TGTGCCAGCGGCGAGGACAGGGGGGTCGGTGTCTACACCTTC
CDR3: CASGEDRGVGVYTF
V: TRBV2
J: TRBJ1-2
size: .
D: TRBD1

DNA: TGTGCCAGCAGTTTCCGCTACGGGACAGGGGTCCGATGGCTCTATGGCTACACCTTC
CDR3: CASSFRYGTGVRWLYGYTF
V: TRBV28
J: TRBJ1-2
size: .
D: TRBD1

DNA: TGTGCCAGCAGTGAAGCGCTCGGGACAGAATATGGCTACACCTTC
CDR3: CASSEALGTEYGYTF
V: TRBV6-1
J: TRBJ1-2
size: .
D: TRBD1

DNA: TGCAGCGCTGGGACAGGGGGAGGCTACACCTTC
CDR3: CSAGTGGGYTF
V: TRBV29-1
J: TRBJ1-2
size: .
D: TRBD1